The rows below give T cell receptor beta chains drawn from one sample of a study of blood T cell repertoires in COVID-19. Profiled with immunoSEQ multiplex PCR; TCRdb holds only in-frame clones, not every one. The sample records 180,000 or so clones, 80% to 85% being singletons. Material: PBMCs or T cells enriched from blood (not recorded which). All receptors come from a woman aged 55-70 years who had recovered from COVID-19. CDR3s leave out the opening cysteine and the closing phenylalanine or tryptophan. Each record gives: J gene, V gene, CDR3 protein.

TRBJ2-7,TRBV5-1,ASSLATSGIGEQY
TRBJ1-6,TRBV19,ASSTTSSSYNSPLH
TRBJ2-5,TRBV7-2,ASSLDAGETQY
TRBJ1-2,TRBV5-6,ASSHRGANYGYT
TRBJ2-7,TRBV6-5,ASTRDTGAWEQY
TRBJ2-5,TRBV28,ASSSGQGSRETQY
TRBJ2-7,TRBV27,ASSPLLAGGPYEQY
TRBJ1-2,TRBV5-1,ASKTGDSSGYT
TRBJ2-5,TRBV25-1,ASTGTSGGETQY
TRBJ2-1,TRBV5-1,ASSAPRGEQF
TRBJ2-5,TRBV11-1,ASSSRRTQY
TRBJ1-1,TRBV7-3,ASSLEGSTEAF
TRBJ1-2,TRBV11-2,ASSSFLYYGYT
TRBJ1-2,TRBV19,ASSFRGSYGYT
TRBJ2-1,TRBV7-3,ASSFSAGAPNEQF
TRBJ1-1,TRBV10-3,AISESQQLTEAF
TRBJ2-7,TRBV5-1,ASSLVLAGVYEQY
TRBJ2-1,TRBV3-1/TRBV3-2,ASSPRGTVYNEQF
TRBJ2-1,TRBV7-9,ASSLVRGTPNEQF
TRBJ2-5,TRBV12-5,ASGPPGGETQY
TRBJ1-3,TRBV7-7,ASSLGPSSGNTIY
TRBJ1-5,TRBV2,ASSARGPQH
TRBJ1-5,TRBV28,ASSSSGRGRQPQH
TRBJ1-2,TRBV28,ASSWAGYGYT
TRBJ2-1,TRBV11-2,ASGQQYNEQF
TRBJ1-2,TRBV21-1,ASSKGVRTGPPLGYT
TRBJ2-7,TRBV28,ASSSNEQY
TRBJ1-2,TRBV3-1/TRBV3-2,ASSPGQGEGYT
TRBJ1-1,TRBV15,ATSTGQRDTEAF
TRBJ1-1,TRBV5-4,ASTHGSPTGVYTEAF
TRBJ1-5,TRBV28,ASSLWDREVKQPQH
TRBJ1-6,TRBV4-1,ASSPLPGQGARSPLH
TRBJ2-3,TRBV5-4,ASSLMTSGTDTQY
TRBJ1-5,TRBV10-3,AIRGNLSNQPQH
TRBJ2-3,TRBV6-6,ASSPSRTDTQY
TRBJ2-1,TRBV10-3,AISGIGTGGMNEQF
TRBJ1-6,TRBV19,ASSIGSAVSNSPLH
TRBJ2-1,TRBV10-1,ASSREGLAGVNEQF
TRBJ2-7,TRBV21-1,ASSKSSSLAGREQY
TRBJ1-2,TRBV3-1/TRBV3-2,ASSQSPSGESGYT
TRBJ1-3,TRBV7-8,ASSFDRGGTIY
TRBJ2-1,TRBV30,ASNGGAAYNEQF
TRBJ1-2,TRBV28,ASSLSVSGIGGYT